This is a list of T cell receptor beta chains from one sample in a study of blood T cells in healthy people across ages. TCRdb re-called the 5' RACE reads with MiXCR, one entry per CDR3 protein. The data show around 650,000 distinct CDR3 sequences, around 32% seen once. Specimen: blood. The receptors stem from a woman aged 80 or over in good health. CDR3s include the opening cysteine and the closing phenylalanine or tryptophan. A D gene is named only where the DNA matches it firmly. The size of a clone is reported for some rows only, either as once, few or many, or as a class for expanded clones.

v_gene: TRBV5-1; abundance: -; d_gene: TRBD2; j_gene: TRBJ2-3; CDR3nt: TGCGCCAGCAGCTTGGTAGCGGGAGGGACGAGACGCACAGATACGCAGTATTTT; CDR3aa: CASSLVAGGTRRTDTQYF
v_gene: TRBV6-1; abundance: once; d_gene: TRBD1; j_gene: TRBJ1-3; CDR3nt: TGTGCCAGCAGTGAACAGGGGGGAGCCTCTGGAAACACCATATATTTT; CDR3aa: CASSEQGGASGNTIYF
v_gene: TRBV12-3/TRBV12-4; abundance: -; d_gene: TRBD2; j_gene: TRBJ2-3; CDR3nt: TGTGCAGGAGTCCTCGGGGGGGTGAGCCCAGATACGCAGTATTTT; CDR3aa: CAGVLGGVSPDTQYF
v_gene: TRBV20-1; abundance: -; d_gene: -; j_gene: TRBJ1-1; CDR3nt: TGCAGTGCTGGGACCGCGGGGGACACTGAAGCTTTCTTT; CDR3aa: CSAGTAGDTEAFF
v_gene: TRBV7-2; abundance: -; d_gene: -; j_gene: TRBJ2-3; CDR3nt: TGTGCCAGCAGCTTAGCCCAAGACGGTACGCAGTATTTT; CDR3aa: CASSLAQDGTQYF
v_gene: TRBV4-2; abundance: -; d_gene: -; j_gene: TRBJ2-7; CDR3nt: TGTGCCAGCAGCCAAGAGCAGGCAGGGGCTTACGAGCAGTACTTC; CDR3aa: CASSQEQAGAYEQYF
v_gene: TRBV7-3; abundance: -; d_gene: TRBD1; j_gene: TRBJ2-5; CDR3nt: TGCGCCAGCAGCTCGCTTAAAGGACAGGGGGAAGAGACCCAGTACTTC; CDR3aa: CASSSLKGQGEETQYF
v_gene: TRBV4-3; abundance: few; d_gene: -; j_gene: TRBJ2-7; CDR3nt: TGCGCCAGCGGCCAAGCCCTAGCCGGCTACGAGCAGTACTTC; CDR3aa: CASGQALAGYEQYF
v_gene: TRBV4-1; abundance: many; d_gene: -; j_gene: TRBJ2-7; CDR3nt: TGCGCCAGCAGCCAAGATGATCGAACAGGGTCCTACGAGCAGTACTTC; CDR3aa: CASSQDDRTGSYEQYF
v_gene: TRBV29-1; abundance: many; d_gene: TRBD2; j_gene: TRBJ2-4; CDR3nt: TGCAGCGTTGAAGAATCCTTACTAGCGGCCAAAAACATTCAGTACTTC; CDR3aa: CSVEESLLAAKNIQYF
v_gene: TRBV15; abundance: few; d_gene: TRBD1; j_gene: TRBJ2-5; CDR3nt: TGTGCCACCAGCAGAGTTTCAGGGGGCTTGGAGACCCAGTACTTC; CDR3aa: CATSRVSGGLETQYF
v_gene: TRBV30; abundance: -; d_gene: -; j_gene: TRBJ2-7; CDR3nt: TGTGCCTGGAGTGCCCTACAAGAGTCCCAGTACTTC; CDR3aa: CAWSALQESQYF
v_gene: TRBV7-2; abundance: many; d_gene: -; j_gene: TRBJ1-4; CDR3nt: TGTGCCAGCAGCAGAATAAGGGGAGAGGGTAATGAAAAACTGTTTTTT; CDR3aa: CASSRIRGEGNEKLFF
v_gene: TRBV7-2; abundance: -; d_gene: TRBD2; j_gene: TRBJ2-5; CDR3nt: TGTGCCAGCAGCTTAGCTAGCGGGAACCCTCAAGAGACCCAGTACTTC; CDR3aa: CASSLASGNPQETQYF
v_gene: TRBV12-3/TRBV12-4; abundance: many; d_gene: -; j_gene: TRBJ2-5; CDR3nt: TGTGCCAGCAGCGAAGGACCGGGAAGGGAGACCCAGTACTTC; CDR3aa: CASSEGPGRETQYF
v_gene: TRBV6-1; abundance: many; d_gene: TRBD2; j_gene: TRBJ2-1; CDR3nt: TGTGCCAGCAGTGAAGCAGGACTAGTATACAATGAGCAGTTCTTC; CDR3aa: CASSEAGLVYNEQFF
v_gene: TRBV2; abundance: -; d_gene: -; j_gene: TRBJ1-6; CDR3nt: TGTGCCAGCAGTGTAGCAACAGCCCATTCACCCCTCCACTTT; CDR3aa: CASSVATAHSPLHF
v_gene: TRBV20-1; abundance: -; d_gene: -; j_gene: TRBJ2-4; CDR3nt: TGCAGTGCTATAAAGGACACGTACGAACAGTACTTC; CDR3aa: CSAIKDTYEQYF
v_gene: TRBV20-1; abundance: -; d_gene: -; j_gene: TRBJ2-1; CDR3nt: TGCAGTGCTAGAGATCCGACCAAGGGCGGCCCCTACAATGAGCAGTTCTTC; CDR3aa: CSARDPTKGGPYNEQFF
v_gene: TRBV20-1; abundance: many; d_gene: TRBD1; j_gene: TRBJ2-7; CDR3nt: TGCAGTGCCCTCAAAACCTCAGGGGGATTTTCCACTAGCTACGAGCAGTACTTC; CDR3aa: CSALKTSGGFSTSYEQYF
v_gene: TRBV7-2; abundance: -; d_gene: -; j_gene: TRBJ2-5; CDR3nt: TGTGCCAGCAGCTTTTACTCCCGAGAAGAGACCCAGTACTTC; CDR3aa: CASSFYSREETQYF
v_gene: TRBV7-3; abundance: -; d_gene: -; j_gene: TRBJ2-1; CDR3nt: TGTGCCAGCAGCAAGCCCCCTGGAAGCTCCTACAATGAGCAGTTCTTC; CDR3aa: CASSKPPGSSYNEQFF
v_gene: TRBV5-1; abundance: many; d_gene: -; j_gene: TRBJ2-5; CDR3nt: TGCGCCAGCAGCCCCGAGGCAGCGGAGACCCAGTACTTC; CDR3aa: CASSPEAAETQYF
v_gene: TRBV4-2; abundance: -; d_gene: TRBD1; j_gene: TRBJ1-1; CDR3nt: TGTGCCAGCAGCCAAGATACGGGGGCAGGGGGGAGGACTGAAGCTTTCTTT; CDR3aa: CASSQDTGAGGRTEAFF
v_gene: TRBV3-1; abundance: many; d_gene: TRBD2; j_gene: TRBJ2-3; CDR3nt: TGTGCCAGCAGCCGGACTAGCGGACCCACAGATACGCAGTATTTT; CDR3aa: CASSRTSGPTDTQYF
v_gene: TRBV7-8; abundance: few; d_gene: TRBD1; j_gene: TRBJ1-6; CDR3nt: TGTGCCAGCAGCAAGCCGACAGGGGGCGGTTCACCCCTCCACTTT; CDR3aa: CASSKPTGGGSPLHF
v_gene: TRBV7-3; abundance: -; d_gene: TRBD1; j_gene: TRBJ1-2; CDR3nt: TGTGCCAGCAGCCCCTCGGGACAGAACAACTATGGCTACACCTTC; CDR3aa: CASSPSGQNNYGYTF
v_gene: TRBV28; abundance: -; d_gene: -; j_gene: TRBJ1-2; CDR3nt: TGTGCCAGCAGTTTGGTGGGGGACCTGTCTAACTATGGCTACACCTTC; CDR3aa: CASSLVGDLSNYGYTF
v_gene: TRBV6-5; abundance: -; d_gene: TRBD2; j_gene: TRBJ2-7; CDR3nt: TGTGCCAGCAGTCGACTAGCGGGAGTTGAGCAGTACTTC; CDR3aa: CASSRLAGVEQYF
v_gene: TRBV6-5; abundance: -; d_gene: -; j_gene: TRBJ1-1; CDR3nt: TGTGCCAGCAGCCTAGACAGAGGGGGTGATACTGAAGCTTTCTTT; CDR3aa: CASSLDRGGDTEAFF
v_gene: TRBV27; abundance: few; d_gene: -; j_gene: TRBJ1-1; CDR3nt: TGTGCCAGTCAGGGGAACACTGAAGCTTTCTTT; CDR3aa: CASQGNTEAFF
v_gene: TRBV3-1; abundance: few; d_gene: -; j_gene: TRBJ2-2; CDR3nt: TGTGCCAGCAGCCAAGATCAGCCGTTCACCGGGGAGCTGTTTTTT; CDR3aa: CASSQDQPFTGELFF
v_gene: TRBV20-1; abundance: -; d_gene: -; j_gene: TRBJ2-3; CDR3nt: TGCAGTGCTATATCGTTCTCTAGCACAGATACGCAGTATTTT; CDR3aa: CSAISFSSTDTQYF
v_gene: TRBV12-3/TRBV12-4; abundance: few; d_gene: -; j_gene: TRBJ2-3; CDR3nt: TGTGCCAGCAGTTTAGCAAGGTCGGCAGTGAGAACAGATACGCAGTATTTT; CDR3aa: CASSLARSAVRTDTQYF
v_gene: TRBV9; abundance: -; d_gene: TRBD1; j_gene: TRBJ1-2; CDR3nt: TGTGCCAGCAGCGTTTCCTACAGGGGTTCTGATGGCTACACCTTC; CDR3aa: CASSVSYRGSDGYTF
v_gene: TRBV2; abundance: many; d_gene: -; j_gene: TRBJ1-2; CDR3nt: TGTGCCAGCATTACAGGGTCCTATGGCTACACCTTC; CDR3aa: CASITGSYGYTF
v_gene: TRBV20-1; abundance: many; d_gene: TRBD2; j_gene: TRBJ2-3; CDR3nt: TGCAGTGCTAGTGGACTGGCGGGGGGTTTGCGTACGCAGTATTTT; CDR3aa: CSASGLAGGLRTQYF
v_gene: TRBV13; abundance: -; d_gene: TRBD2; j_gene: TRBJ2-6; CDR3nt: TGTGCCAGCAGCTTAGTTACCAGGGCGGGAGAGGCTGGGGCCAACGTCCTGACTTTC; CDR3aa: CASSLVTRAGEAGANVLTF
v_gene: TRBV4-1; abundance: -; d_gene: -; j_gene: TRBJ2-2; CDR3nt: TGCGCCAGCAGCCAAGATATGTTTAGGATCGGTATCGACAGGGAGCTGTTTTTT; CDR3aa: CASSQDMFRIGIDRELFF
v_gene: TRBV19; abundance: -; d_gene: -; j_gene: TRBJ2-5; CDR3nt: TGTGCCAGTAGTATTCGGGTCCTCTACGAGCATTACTTC; CDR3aa: CASSIRVLYEHYF
v_gene: TRBV11-2; abundance: many; d_gene: -; j_gene: TRBJ2-1; CDR3nt: TGTGCCAGCAGCCAGTGGGGCAGTCAAACCAATGAGCAGTTCTTC; CDR3aa: CASSQWGSQTNEQFF
v_gene: TRBV6-5; abundance: many; d_gene: TRBD1; j_gene: TRBJ2-5; CDR3nt: TGTGCCAGCAGTAACTCCGGGACAGGGGTTCAAGAGACCCAGTACTTC; CDR3aa: CASSNSGTGVQETQYF
v_gene: TRBV20-1; abundance: many; d_gene: TRBD1; j_gene: TRBJ2-7; CDR3nt: TGCAGTGCTAAGAAGGGACAGGGGGGAACCGAGCAGTACTTC; CDR3aa: CSAKKGQGGTEQYF
v_gene: TRBV12-3/TRBV12-4; abundance: once; d_gene: TRBD1; j_gene: TRBJ1-4; CDR3nt: TGTGCCAGCGGACCGGGACAGGGGGATAATGAAAAACTGTTTTTT; CDR3aa: CASGPGQGDNEKLFF
v_gene: TRBV20-1; abundance: many; d_gene: -; j_gene: TRBJ1-2; CDR3nt: TGCAGTGCTAGAGATCTGAAAGAATATGGCTACACCTTC; CDR3aa: CSARDLKEYGYTF
v_gene: TRBV6-2/TRBV6-3; abundance: many; d_gene: -; j_gene: TRBJ2-7; CDR3nt: TGTGCCAGCAGCCCATCCGGTTCGAGGGCGCAGTACTTC; CDR3aa: CASSPSGSRAQYF